These 31 T cell receptor beta chains came from one sample sequenced in a study of blood T cell repertoires in COVID-19. Only in-frame clones appear in the TCRdb table, and some are missing; sequencing was by immunoSEQ multiplex PCR. The profile shows more than 140,000 clones, around 83% of them singletons. What was sequenced was peripheral blood. Receptor source: a woman aged 45-65 years in a cohort sampled during active or convalescent COVID-19.

The J gene is TRBJ1-6, the V gene TRBV6-6; possible D gene TRBD1, 5 bases. Trimming pared 7 bases from V and 9 bases from J, leaving 19 bases between. This CDR3 has 15 residues. Germline CDR1 reads MNHNY; CDR2 reads SVGAGI (reference sequence). The CDR3 loop reads CASTPEEGKGSPLHF. CDR3 coding DNA: TGTGCCAGCACTCCCGAGGAGGGGAAGGGTTCACCCCTCCACTTT.

The V gene is TRBV30, the J gene TRBJ1-4; the D gene is possibly TRBD1 (5 bases). With 3 bases removed from V and 0 bases from J, the gap between germline ends came to 11 bases. The CDR3 has 15 amino acids. CDR1 is GTSNPN, CDR2 SVGIG, per germline (reference sequence). The CDR3 spells CAWSGGRATNEKLFF. The CDR3 coding sequence is TGTGCCTGGAGCGGGGGACGGGCAACTAATGAAAAACTGTTTTTT.

The genes are TRBV6-5 and TRBJ1-2; 9 nucleotides agree with TRBD1. This CDR3 contains 15 residues. Unmatched junction bases numbered 9, after V lost 4 bases and J lost 6 bases. Germline V lookup: CDR1 MNHEY, CDR2 SVGAGI. CDR3 coding DNA: TGTGCCAGCAGTTTGCAAGCCGGGACAGGGAATGGCTACACCTTC. Protein product: CASSLQAGTGNGYTF.

V is TRBV4-2 and J is TRBJ1-4, with a tentative D call TRBD1 (6 bases). Germline lookup yields CDR1 LGHNA and CDR2 YNFKEQ. The ends were cut back, 7 bases at V and 5 bases at J, with 14 bases in the middle. This CDR3 is built from 14 residues. The CDR3 is CASTAGAENEKLFF. Written as DNA, the CDR3 is TGTGCCAGCACCGCGGGGGCAGAAAATGAAAAACTGTTTTTT.

This chain joins TRBV2 and TRBJ2-7, with TRBD2 as a possible D gene (6 bases). CDR1 is SNHLY, CDR2 FYNNEI, per germline. V lost 9 bases, J lost 7 bases, and 19 bases lay in between. This CDR3 is 13 amino acids long. The DNA for the CDR3 is TGTGCCAGTGGGGGGACGGCTACGGGAGAGCAGTACTTC. This gives the protein CASGGTATGEQYF.

CDR3 sequence: CASSLGTGGQETQYF. The CDR3 DNA is TGTGCCAGCAGCCTAGGGACAGGGGGGCAAGAGACCCAGTACTTC. The chain combines TRBV7-9 with TRBJ2-5, with TRBD1 identical over 11 bases. The CDR3 runs 15 residues. J gave up 2 bases and V 5 bases, and 4 bases lay outside the gene matches. Germline V gene lookup returns CDR1 SEHNR and CDR2 FQNEAQ (reference sequence).

The gene calls are TRBV19 and TRBJ2-2; D is ambiguous. This CDR3 contains 13 residues. Germline values: CDR1 LNHDA, CDR2 SQIVND (reference sequence). Trimming stripped 7 bases from V and 1 base from J, with 7 bases between. The CDR3 DNA follows: TGTGCCAGTAACCTAGGGAACACCGGGGAGCTGTTTTTT. This encodes CASNLGNTGELFF.

The chain employs TRBV12-1 and TRBJ1-1; the D call of TRBD1 is as the table states it, not checked on the DNA. TRBV12-1 is annotated as a pseudogene. The CDR3 is 13 residues long. The CDR3 coding sequence is TGTGCCAGCAGCTTTGGCAGGGTTACTGAAGCTTTCTTT. This translates into CASSFGRVTEAFF.

This chain connects TRBV4-1 to TRBJ2-7; no definite D call. This CDR3 region has 12 residues. CDR1 is MGHRA, CDR2 YSYEKL, per germline. Trimming took off 2 bases at V and 4 bases at J, with 6 bases between the two ends. CDR3 DNA sequence: TGCGCCAGCAGCCAAAATTCGTACGAGCAGTACTTC. Its protein product is CASSQNSYEQYF.

The genes are TRBV11-2 and TRBJ2-5; the D is unclear. V shed 5 bases and J shed 4 bases, with 8 bases lying between them. The germline V gene has CDR1 SGHAT and CDR2 FQNNGV. This CDR3 is built from 12 residues. CDR3 bases: TGTGCCAGCAGCCCTTCGCGAGAGACCCAGTACTTC. It encodes CASSPSRETQYF.

The chain has TRBV4-3 and TRBJ2-2, with 9 bases lining up with TRBD1. This CDR3 contains 16 residues. Trimming took 3 bases from V and 1 from J; bases not matched to a gene: 3. Germline values: CDR1 LGHNA, CDR2 YSLEER. CDR3 region: CASSHDRGRNTGELFF. CDR3 sequence (DNA): TGCGCCAGCAGCCACGACAGGGGGAGGAACACCGGGGAGCTGTTTTTT.

This clone has only a few counts. V usage is TRBV4-1 and J usage is TRBJ2-7; 11 bases align to TRBD2. The ends lost 0 bases at V and 7 bases at J; junction bases unmatched: 11. Germline V gene data show CDR1 as MGHRA and CDR2 as YSYEKL. The CDR3 totals 17 residues. As DNA, the CDR3 is TGCGCCAGCAGCCAAGATTTCGTAGCGGGGGGGCCGAAGGAGCAGTACTTC. Its translation: CASSQDFVAGGPKEQYF.

The J gene is TRBJ2-1, the V gene TRBV7-6; 11 positions match TRBD1. The junction had 9 bases not matched to a gene; V was cut back by 1 base and J by 7 bases. Per the germline V gene, CDR1 is SGHVS and CDR2 is FNYEAQ. This CDR3 contains 17 residues. The CDR3 region has the DNA TGTGCCAGCAGCTTAGTAGGGGGGACAGGGGGATCGAATGAGCAGTTCTTC. Its translation is CASSLVGGTGGSNEQFF.

The rearrangement links TRBV7-9 to TRBJ1-2; 9 bases are a match to TRBD1. Germline V CDR1 and CDR2: SEHNR, FQNEAQ (reference sequence). Losses at the gene ends were 5 bases for V and 8 bases for J; bases not matched to a gene: 6. This CDR3 comprises 13 residues. The CDR3 DNA reads as TGTGCCAGCAGCCTACAGGGGGCAGGGGGCTACACCTTC. This sequence encodes CASSLQGAGGYTF.

The CDR3 region is CASRGGYAGANVLTF. The CDR3 bases are TGTGCCAGCAGAGGAGGATACGCTGGGGCCAACGTCCTGACTTTC. The chain joins TRBV2 to TRBJ2-6; D may be TRBD2 (5 bases). V lost 6 bases and J 2 bases, leaving 11 bases between the germline ends. The CDR3 runs to 15 residues. Germline CDR1 is SNHLY and CDR2 is FYNNEI.

This clone has only a few counts. The J gene is TRBJ1-1, the V gene TRBV3-1 (or the pseudogene TRBV3-2); TRBD1 matches at 10 bases. The germline gives CDR1 LGHDT, CDR2 YNNKEL (reference sequence). This CDR3 region has 16 residues. V lost 4 bases, J lost 0 bases, and 5 bases stayed unmatched. CDR3 DNA sequence: TGTGCCAGCAGCCCCCGGGACAGGGGCATGAACACTGAAGCTTTCTTT. Translating gives CASSPRDRGMNTEAFF.

This rearrangement joins TRBV7-3 to TRBJ1-1; D call uncertain. CDR3 length: 15 residues. V was shortened by 5 bases and J by 1 base, with 14 bases between the two germline ends. Germline-derived CDR1 and CDR2 are SGHTA and FQGTGA. The CDR3 is CASSHGSGRNTEAFF. The CDR3 DNA follows: TGTGCCAGCAGCCACGGCAGCGGCCGGAACACTGAAGCTTTCTTT. Together with reference TRBV7-3 and TRBJ1-1, the CDR3 gives the full variable domain: GAGVSQTPSNKVTEKGKYVELRCDPISGHTALYWYRQSLGQGPEFLIYFQGTGAADDSGLPNDRFFAVRPEGSVSTLKIQRTERGDSAVYLCASSHGSGRNTEAFFGQGTRLTVV.

The chain joins TRBV30 to TRBJ1-5; maybe TRBD1 (6 bases). The V and J ends lost 3 bases and 0 bases respectively, with 15 bases between them. Germline CDR1 is GTSNPN and CDR2 is SVGIG (reference sequence). This CDR3 is 16 amino acids long. As DNA, the CDR3 is TGTGCCTGGAGCGCCTCACAGGGTTATAGCAATCAGCCCCAGCATTTT. It translates to CAWSASQGYSNQPQHF.

A few counts support this clone. The chain carries TRBV7-3 and TRBJ1-1; TRBD1 matches 7 bases. CDR3 length equals 13 residues. Germline V CDR1 and CDR2: SGHTA, FQGTGA. The ends lost 3 bases at V and 7 bases at J; junction bases unmatched: 5. The CDR3 sequence is CASSLGQWNEAFF. DNA of the CDR3: TGTGCCAGCAGCTTGGGACAGTGGAATGAAGCTTTCTTT.

As for this clone: Additional DNA sequences in this sample encode the identical CDR3. CDR3 bases: TGTGCCAGTAGCGACAGATTGAACACTGAAGCTTTCTTT. This sequence encodes CASSDRLNTEAFF. The chain uses TRBV19 and TRBJ1-1; a weak D match, TRBD1 (5 bases). This CDR3 is 13 amino acids long. The V gene lost 6 bases and the J gene lost 0 bases, with 8 bases spanning the gap. The V gene's germline CDR1 is LNHDA and CDR2 SQIVND (reference sequence).

V usage is TRBV2 and J usage is TRBJ1-5, with D tentatively TRBD1 (6 bases). In germline, CDR1 is SNHLY, CDR2 FYNNEI. The CDR3 totals 14 residues. The ends were cut back, 5 bases at V and 5 bases at J, with 13 bases in the middle. The CDR3 sequence is CASSKRDMDQPQHF. CDR3 DNA: TGTGCCAGCAGTAAAAGGGACATGGATCAGCCCCAGCATTTT.

The chain uses TRBV5-8 and TRBJ2-5; no definite D call. Trimming took off 2 bases at V and 1 base at J, with 12 bases between the two ends. The CDR3 totals 15 residues. Germline V gene data show CDR1 as SGHTS and CDR2 as YDEGEE. The CDR3 coding sequence is TGTGCCAGCAGCTTCGGTTCCAGGTCCCAAGAGACCCAGTACTTC. Translated, it gives CASSFGSRSQETQYF.

Turning to this clone: In the same sample, other DNA sequences code for this CDR3. The chain combines TRBV15 with TRBJ2-5; maybe TRBD1 (6 bases). Germline assignment: CDR1 LNHNV and CDR2 YYDKDF (reference sequence). Trimming stripped 3 bases from V and 4 bases from J, with 6 bases between. The CDR3 runs 12 residues. CDR3: CATSRDRETQYF. In nucleotides, the CDR3 is TGTGCCACCAGCAGGGACAGAGAGACCCAGTACTTC.

The rearrangement links TRBV5-4 to TRBJ2-3; TRBD1 matches 7 bases. Trimming removed 1 base from V and 1 base from J; junction bases left unmatched: 6. Per germline, CDR1 SGHNT and CDR2 YYREEE (reference sequence). CDR3 length equals 16 residues. CDR3 bases: TGTGCCAGCAGCTTGTTAACGAGGGGGCGCACAGATACGCAGTATTTT. This codes for CASSLLTRGRTDTQYF.

This chain links TRBV2 with TRBJ1-2; a weak D match, TRBD1 (5 bases). The CDR3 is made up of 14 amino acids. Trimming stripped 6 bases from V and 1 base from J, with 12 bases between. Per the germline V gene, CDR1 is SNHLY and CDR2 is FYNNEI. The DNA for the CDR3 is TGTGCCAGCAGAGTTCAGGGCCATAACTATGGCTACACCTTC. Translating it yields CASRVQGHNYGYTF.

This chain joins TRBV30 and TRBJ1-3; TRBD1 matches at 7 bases. CDR1 and CDR2 (germline): GTSNPN, SVGIG (reference sequence). Unmatched junction bases numbered 10, after V lost 2 bases and J lost 6 bases. The length of the CDR3 is 15 residues. In DNA form, the CDR3 reads TGTGCCTGGAGTAGGGTGACAGGGTTCCAAAACACCATATATTTT. Translated, it gives CAWSRVTGFQNTIYF.

The chain recombines TRBV12-3 or TRBV12-4 with TRBJ1-1; D might be TRBD1 (6 bases). CDR3 length equals 13 residues. Trimming shortened V by 11 bases and J by 2 bases, and 15 bases separated the two germline ends. The CDR3 nucleotides are TGTGCCGTATCTAAACAGGGTAACACTGAAGCTTTCTTT. Its protein product is CAVSKQGNTEAFF.

On this clone: Distinct nucleotide sequences in the sample also encode this CDR3. In DNA form, the CDR3 reads TGCAGTGCTAGTAGGGGGACTGAAGCTTTCTTT. Protein sequence: CSASRGTEAFF. The V gene is TRBV20-1, the J gene TRBJ1-1, with D perhaps matching TRBD1 (6 bases). Germline loops: CDR1 DFQATT, CDR2 SNEGSKA (reference sequence). The CDR3 length is 11 residues. Trimming removed 3 bases from V and 5 bases from J, with 7 bases in between.

V is TRBV7-2 and J is TRBJ2-7; 8 bases fit TRBD2. The CDR3 is 15 amino acids. Trimming removed 5 bases from V and 7 bases from J; junction bases left unmatched: 13. CDR1 and CDR2 from the germline V gene are SGHTA and FQGNSA. CDR3 loop: CASSPGRDGSREQYF. The CDR3 nucleotides read TGTGCCAGCAGCCCCGGGAGGGACGGGAGTAGAGAGCAGTACTTC.

The chain links TRBV18 to TRBJ1-3, with D unresolved. The CDR3 covers 16 residues. V lost 6 bases to trimming and J lost 3 bases, with 18 bases between them. Per the germline V gene, CDR1 is KGHSH and CDR2 is LQKENI. The CDR3 DNA reads TGTGCCAGCTCCTCGTCCGGGATTAAAGGTGGAAACACCATATATTTT. Translating it yields CASSSSGIKGGNTIYF.

V gene TRBV10-2 combines with J gene TRBJ1-2, with 7 bases fitting TRBD1. Per germline, CDR1 WSHSY and CDR2 SAAADI. Trimming took 6 bases from V and 5 from J; bases not matched to a gene: 12. CDR3 length: 15 amino acids. CDR3 DNA sequence: TGCGCCAGCAGGGCCGTCGGACAGGCTCTATATGGCTACACCTTC. It yields the protein CASRAVGQALYGYTF.